This T cell receptor beta chain comes out of a study of response to subunit inactivated influenza vaccine. TCRdb independently ran MiXCR on the RT-PCR reads; one entry per CDR3 protein. The repertoire holds about 700,000 distinct CDR3 sequences, with roughly 13% as singletons. Study outcomes and limitations: The authors offered the suggestion that each seasonal influenza vaccination recruits few new T cells.

To note about this clonotype: Its cognate antigen is unknown. A read error may be the cause here, since a much bigger clone is one base away.

The CDR3 has 17 residues. V was clipped by 1 base and J by 10 bases, with 27 bases between them. Germline values: CDR1 SQVTM, CDR2 ANQGSEA. This specimen consisted of PBMCs from blood, obtained 14 days before vaccination. The chain couples TRBV29-1 to TRBJ2-3, with D possibly matching TRBD2 (6 bases). This receptor was taken from a man aged 50 to 59 who received an inactivated influenza vaccine. CDR3 amino acids: CSVEGSGWAQDPFAQYF. The DNA for the CDR3 is TGCAGCGTTGAAGGGAGCGGGTGGGCTCAGGACCCCTTTGCGCAGTATTTT.